The 14 T cell receptor beta chains below were found in one sample sequenced in a study of shared clonotypes between healthy human individuals. CD45RO-negative, CCR7-positively selected cells formed the naive CD8 fraction, excluding terminally differentiated effector memory CD45RA+ cells. Here immunoSEQ multiplex PCR was the method, and the copy in TCRdb shows in-frame clones only, minus some. In the table there are about 2,100,000 clones, roughly 91% of which are singletons. Sequencing was done on a sample of naive CD8+ T cells from PBMCs. The receptor set was obtained from a man aged 18 to 29 in good health. Some clones in this sample may be carry-over from other donors' samples.

This chain connects TRBV7-9 to TRBJ1-2, with a weak D call TRBD1 (5 bases). V was clipped by 3 bases and J by 5 bases, with 13 bases between them. The CDR3 spans 14 residues. Germline lookup yields CDR1 SEHNR and CDR2 FQNEAQ (reference sequence). The CDR3 loop is CASSFGRAGYGYTF. As DNA, the CDR3 is TGTGCCAGCAGCTTCGGCAGGGCAGGGTATGGCTACACCTTC.

The chain links TRBV11-2 to TRBJ2-5; no definite D call. V dropped 3 bases and J dropped 7 bases, with 12 bases sitting between them. This CDR3 comprises 13 residues. Germline assignment: CDR1 SGHAT and CDR2 FQNNGV. CDR3 sequence: CASSFPAAGTQYF. CDR3 coding DNA: TGTGCCAGCAGCTTCCCGGCGGCAGGGACCCAGTACTTC.

The rearrangement joins TRBV4-1 to TRBJ2-1; a weak D match, TRBD1 (5 bases). Germline assignment: CDR1 MGHRA and CDR2 YSYEKL. Trimming pared 2 bases from V and 8 bases from J, leaving 13 bases between. This CDR3 is 14 amino acids long. The CDR3 reads CASSQRTQGDEQFF. CDR3 nucleotides: TGCGCCAGCAGCCAAAGGACCCAAGGGGATGAGCAGTTCTTC.

This chain connects TRBV30 to TRBJ1-2; 11 nucleotides agree with TRBD1. Germline lookup yields CDR1 GTSNPN and CDR2 SVGIG (reference sequence). The CDR3 runs to 14 residues. Germline trimming cut 5 bases from V and 5 bases from J; bases unmatched to any gene: 7. In nucleotides, the CDR3 is TGTGCCTGGCAGGGACAGGGGGTCCCGTATGGCTACACCTTC. Translating gives CAWQGQGVPYGYTF.

V and J are TRBV19 and TRBJ2-1; D tentatively fits TRBD1 or TRBD2 (5 bases each). The germline CDR1 and CDR2 sequences are LNHDA and SQIVND (reference sequence). CDR3 length: 15 residues. Trimming removed 7 bases from V and 8 bases from J, with 21 bases in between. CDR3: CASKPNRGRVDEQFF. The DNA of the CDR3 is TGTGCCAGTAAGCCTAACCGGGGCCGAGTTGATGAGCAGTTCTTC.

This chain joins TRBV4-3 and TRBJ2-7; 7 nucleotides line up with TRBD2. Germline loops: CDR1 LGHNA, CDR2 YSLEER. This CDR3 region has 15 residues. J was trimmed by 0 bases and V by 2 bases; bases with no gene match: 4. CDR3 sequence: CASSQLADSSYEQYF. The CDR3 DNA reads as TGCGCCAGCAGCCAACTAGCGGATAGCTCCTACGAGCAGTACTTC.

This clone occurred a few times. The rearrangement links TRBV7-9 to TRBJ1-1; D might be TRBD1 (5 bases). V was cut by 1 base and J by 5 bases, with 20 bases left in between. The CDR3 runs 17 residues. Germline values: CDR1 SEHNR, CDR2 FQNEAQ (reference sequence). The CDR3 nucleotides are TGTGCCAGCAGCTTAGGGTCTAGGACAAGATTTTCGACTGAAGCTTTCTTT. Translated, it gives CASSLGSRTRFSTEAFF. Drawing the rest from reference TRBV7-9 and TRBJ1-1, the complete variable domain is DTGVSQNPRHKITKRGQNVTFRCDPISEHNRLYWYRQTLGQGPEFLTYFQNEAQLEKSRLLSDRFSAERPKGSFSTLEIQRTEQGDSAMYLCASSLGSRTRFSTEAFFGQGTRLTVV.

This chain connects TRBV19 to TRBJ2-2; no clear D gene. V lost 5 bases, J lost 4 bases, and 8 bases lay in between. This CDR3 region has 13 residues. Germline V gene data show CDR1 as LNHDA and CDR2 as SQIVND (reference sequence). The CDR3 protein is CASSLAITGELFF. CDR3 DNA sequence: TGTGCCAGTAGTCTCGCGATCACCGGGGAGCTGTTTTTT. The full variable domain, its missing parts supplied by reference TRBV19 and TRBJ2-2, is DGGITQSPKYLFRKEGQNVTLSCEQNLNHDAMYWYRQDPGQGLRLIYYSQIVNDFQKGDIAEGYSVSREKKESFPLTVTSAQKNPTAFYLCASSLAITGELFFGEGSRLTVL.

The V and J genes are TRBV11-2 and TRBJ1-1; TRBD1 aligns across 7 bases. The length of the CDR3 is 17 residues. Germline-derived CDR1 and CDR2 are SGHAT and FQNNGV. V shed 3 bases and J 1 base; nucleotides not matched to a gene: 11. Here the CDR3 reads CASSFRDRSRSNTEAFF. CDR3 in DNA: TGTGCCAGCAGCTTCCGGGACAGATCCCGGTCGAACACTGAAGCTTTCTTT.

Concerning this clone: The sample holds other DNA sequences that translate to the same CDR3. V is TRBV7-9 and J is TRBJ2-7; D not certain. The CDR3 totals 13 residues. Looked up from germline, CDR1 is SEHNR and CDR2 is FQNEAQ (reference sequence). V dropped 6 bases and J dropped 0 bases, with 9 bases sitting between them. The CDR3 region has the DNA TGTGCCAGCAGTCCGAGGAGCTCCTACGAGCAGTACTTC. Translating it yields CASSPRSSYEQYF.

Concerning this clone itself: The same CDR3 can be traced to other DNA sequences in this sample. The chain links TRBV9 to TRBJ1-2; TRBD1 aligns across 7 bases. V dropped 3 bases and J dropped 4; count of bases not matched to a gene: 3. Germline lookup yields CDR1 SGDLS and CDR2 YYNGEE. The CDR3 contains 13 residues. The CDR3 protein is CASSGGQAYGYTF. The DNA of the CDR3 is TGTGCCAGCAGCGGTGGACAGGCCTATGGCTACACCTTC.

Notes on this clone: The sample carries other DNA sequences with the same CDR3. The chain has TRBV27 and TRBJ1-1; 7 bases line up with TRBD1. V lost 2 bases and J lost 4; bases outside the gene matches: 4. This CDR3 contains 14 residues. CDR1 is MNHEY and CDR2 is SMNVEV in the germline V gene (reference sequence). The CDR3 nucleotides read TGTGCCAGCAGTTTAGGCAGGGGGTTCACTGAAGCTTTCTTT. It is translated as CASSLGRGFTEAFF.

The genes are TRBV7-2 and TRBJ1-3, with a weak D call TRBD1 (6 bases). Trimming shortened V by 5 bases and J by 8 bases, and 16 bases separated the two germline ends. The CDR3 has 14 residues. Looked up from germline, CDR1 is SGHTA and CDR2 is FQGNSA. CDR3 region: CASSTGPKGDTIYF. DNA for the CDR3: TGTGCCAGCAGCACCGGACCTAAGGGGGACACCATATATTTT.

The chain recombines TRBV4-3 with TRBJ2-7; 10 bases fit TRBD2. The CDR3 extends over 21 amino acids. V shed 1 base and J 3 bases; nucleotides not matched to a gene: 21. CDR1 and CDR2 from the germline V gene are LGHNA and YSLEER. The CDR3 bases are TGCGCCAGCAGCCAAGTAATAGTAGGGACTAGCGAGAAGAAAATCGGCTACGAGCAGTACTTC. Protein sequence: CASSQVIVGTSEKKIGYEQYF.